The rows below give T cell receptor beta chains drawn from one sample of a study of T cell responses to AZD1222 COVID-19 vaccine. Profiled with immunoSEQ multiplex PCR; TCRdb holds only in-frame clones, not every one. The sample carries approximately 57,000 clones, more than 75% recorded once. The sample consisted of peripheral blood, taken on day 0 of AZD1222 vaccination. Receptor source: an adult in good health. Both conserved end residues are part of each CDR3. D genes are given only for firm matches. The size entry is marked missing in some rows and otherwise reads once, few, many or a size class.

TRBD2	-	TRBV5-4	TRBJ2-1	CASSIRPGLAINEQFF	TGTGCCAGCAGCATTCGACCGGGACTAGCGATCAATGAGCAGTTCTTC
TRBD2	-	TRBV7-8	TRBJ2-7	CASSRLAGETYEQYF	TGTGCCAGCAGCCGCCTTGCGGGGGAGACCTACGAGCAGTACTTC
-	medium-sized	TRBV19	TRBJ1-2	CATAFGVSNYGYTF	TGTGCCACCGCTTTCGGGGTTTCGAACTATGGCTACACCTTC
-	-	TRBV4-1	TRBJ1-6	CASSRLQRLDSNSPLHF	TGCGCCAGCAGCCGCCTTCAGCGCTTGGACAGTAATTCACCCCTCCACTTT
-	-	TRBV3-1/TRBV3-2	TRBJ1-3	CASSQGDHSSGNTIYF	TGTGCCAGCAGCCAAGGGGACCACAGCTCTGGAAACACCATATATTTT
TRBD1	-	TRBV7-6	TRBJ1-6	CASSPGGGQGSSPLHF	TGTGCCAGCAGCCCCGGAGGGGGACAGGGGTCTTCACCCCTCCACTTT
-	-	TRBV9	TRBJ2-1	CASSLGGEQFF	TGTGCCAGCAGCCTTGGGGGTGAGCAGTTCTTC
TRBD2	-	TRBV5-1	TRBJ2-3	CASSFAGADTQYF	TGCGCCAGCAGCTTCGCGGGAGCAGATACGCAGTATTTT
-	-	TRBV7-8	TRBJ1-5	CASSRTVDQPQHF	TGTGCCAGCAGCCGGACAGTCGATCAGCCCCAGCATTTT
TRBD2	-	TRBV28	TRBJ2-3	CASTGSGRGTDTQYF	TGTGCCAGCACTGGTAGCGGGAGGGGCACAGATACGCAGTATTTT
-	-	TRBV29-1	TRBJ2-7	CSVEDRGGNYEQYF	TGCAGCGTTGAAGATCGCGGAGGGAACTACGAGCAGTACTTC
-	-	TRBV4-2	TRBJ2-7	CASSQDSESSYEQYF	TGTGCCAGCAGCCAAGATTCGGAGAGCTCCTACGAGCAGTACTTC
TRBD2	-	TRBV18	TRBJ2-7	CASSTGSGSNVTNEQYF	TGTGCCAGCTCAACAGGTAGCGGGAGCAACGTGACGAACGAGCAGTACTTC
-	-	TRBV29-1	TRBJ1-2	CSVGGGSYGYTF	TGCAGCGTTGGTGGGGGCTCCTATGGCTACACCTTC
-	-	TRBV10-1	TRBJ1-2	CASSEDRTDGYTF	TGCGCCAGCAGTGAGGACAGAACGGATGGCTACACCTTC
-	-	TRBV5-1	TRBJ2-1	CASSPDPLDEQFF	TGCGCCAGCAGCCCGGACCCCCTCGATGAGCAGTTCTTC
-	-	TRBV18	TRBJ2-7	CASSHGGGLWTYEQYF	TGTGCCAGCTCACACGGCGGCGGGTTATGGACCTACGAGCAGTACTTC
TRBD1	-	TRBV23-1	TRBJ2-7	CASSQRRGPNYEQYF	TGCGCCAGCAGTCAACGAAGGGGGCCTAACTACGAGCAGTACTTC
-	few	TRBV19	TRBJ1-3	CASSPSGNTIYF	TGTGCCAGTAGTCCCTCTGGAAACACCATATATTTT
-	-	TRBV9	TRBJ1-2	CASSVAWGTPIGGYTF	TGTGCCAGCAGCGTAGCTTGGGGGACCCCTATTGGCGGCTACACCTTC
-	-	TRBV28	TRBJ2-3	CASSWTGRGRDTQYF	TGTGCCAGCAGTTGGACAGGACGGGGGCGAGATACGCAGTATTTT
TRBD1	-	TRBV7-2	TRBJ1-5	CASSPDRDQPQHF	TGTGCCAGCAGTCCCGACAGGGATCAGCCCCAGCATTTT
-	once	TRBV9	TRBJ1-1	CASSVELNTEAFF	TGTGCCAGCAGCGTAGAGCTGAACACTGAAGCTTTCTTT
-	-	TRBV28	TRBJ2-7	CASSFRFVGGLYEQYF	TGTGCCAGCAGTTTTCGGTTCGTGGGGGGTTTGTACGAGCAGTACTTC
-	-	TRBV20-1	TRBJ1-2	CSASGAGRTHYGYTF	TGCAGTGCTAGTGGGGCAGGGCGAACCCACTATGGCTACACCTTC
-	-	TRBV7-9	TRBJ1-1	CASSLLNTEAFF	TGTGCCAGCAGCTTACTGAACACTGAAGCTTTCTTT
-	-	TRBV7-9	TRBJ1-4	CASSFPRTTNEKLFF	TGTGCCAGCAGCTTTCCCCGGACAACTAATGAAAAACTGTTTTTT
TRBD2	-	TRBV29-1	TRBJ2-2	CSVGGLAGVSSGELFF	TGCAGCGTCGGGGGACTAGCGGGAGTTTCGTCCGGGGAGCTGTTTTTT
TRBD1	-	TRBV4-3	TRBJ2-1	CASSHERTGYNEQFF	TGCGCCAGCAGCCACGAAAGGACAGGGTACAATGAGCAGTTCTTC
-	-	TRBV6-5	TRBJ1-3	CASSYSGGRGNTIYF	TGTGCCAGCAGTTACTCTGGGGGCCGGGGCAACACCATATATTTT
-	-	TRBV7-9	TRBJ1-1	CASSFGGPEAFF	TGTGCCAGCAGCTTCGGGGGCCCTGAAGCTTTCTTT
-	-	TRBV28	TRBJ2-7	CASSFGLEQYF	TGTGCCAGCAGTTTTGGGCTCGAGCAGTACTTC
TRBD1	-	TRBV27	TRBJ2-7	CASRPTGGAKQYF	TGTGCCAGCAGGCCTACAGGGGGCGCCAAGCAGTACTTC